This TCR beta chain was sequenced in a study of T cell changes during pregnancy in multiple sclerosis. Measured with immunoSEQ multiplex PCR; TCRdb has only the in-frame clones, and not every one. The sample consists of tens of thousands of clones, less than 95% of them appearing once. Germline V CDR1 and CDR2: MGHDK, SYGVNS. The CDR3 runs to 13 residues. The germline V and J ends were trimmed by 5 bases and 4 bases, with 11 bases remaining between them. This rearrangement joins TRBV25-1 to TRBJ1-2; D is unclear. Material: peripheral blood, obtained in the third trimester of pregnancy. This TCR was sampled from a female donor with multiple sclerosis, enrolled in a pregnancy study. In nucleotides, the CDR3 is TGTGCCAGCAGTCCCCTTGAGGGCTATGGCTACACCTTC. It specifies CASSPLEGYGYTF.